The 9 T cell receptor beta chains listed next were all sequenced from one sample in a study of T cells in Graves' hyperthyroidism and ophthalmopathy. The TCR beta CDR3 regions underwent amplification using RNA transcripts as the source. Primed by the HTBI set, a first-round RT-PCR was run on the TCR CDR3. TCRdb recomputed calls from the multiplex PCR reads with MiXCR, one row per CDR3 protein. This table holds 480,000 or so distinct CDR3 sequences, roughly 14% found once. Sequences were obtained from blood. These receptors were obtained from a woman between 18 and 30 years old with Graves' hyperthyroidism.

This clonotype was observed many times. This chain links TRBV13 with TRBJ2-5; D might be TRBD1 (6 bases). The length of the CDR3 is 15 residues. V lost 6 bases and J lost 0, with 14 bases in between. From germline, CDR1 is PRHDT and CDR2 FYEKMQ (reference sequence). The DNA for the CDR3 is TGTGCCAGCAGTCCAGACGGACAGAACCAAGAGACCCAGTACTTC. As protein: CASSPDGQNQETQYF.

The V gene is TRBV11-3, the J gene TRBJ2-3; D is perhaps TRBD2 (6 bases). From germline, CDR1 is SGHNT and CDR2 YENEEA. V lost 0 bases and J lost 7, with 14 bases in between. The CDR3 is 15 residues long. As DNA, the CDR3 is TGTGCCAGCAGCTTAGAGAACGGAGGGGCTCATACGCAGTATTTT. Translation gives CASSLENGGAHTQYF.

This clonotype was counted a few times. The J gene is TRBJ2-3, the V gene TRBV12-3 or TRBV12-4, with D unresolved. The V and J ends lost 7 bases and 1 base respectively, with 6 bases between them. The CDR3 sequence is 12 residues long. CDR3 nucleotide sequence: TGTGCCAGCACCCGGGGCACAGATACGCAGTATTTT. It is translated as CASTRGTDTQYF.

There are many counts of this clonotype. The CDR3 here is CASAPGLTVNEQFF. CDR3 bases: TGTGCCAGCGCTCCGGGACTAACTGTCAATGAGCAGTTCTTC. V is TRBV7-9 and J is TRBJ2-1; 7 bases line up with TRBD2. Germline-derived CDR1 and CDR2 are SEHNR and FQNEAQ (reference sequence). V lost 8 bases, J lost 6 bases, and 10 bases stayed unmatched. This CDR3 has 14 residues.

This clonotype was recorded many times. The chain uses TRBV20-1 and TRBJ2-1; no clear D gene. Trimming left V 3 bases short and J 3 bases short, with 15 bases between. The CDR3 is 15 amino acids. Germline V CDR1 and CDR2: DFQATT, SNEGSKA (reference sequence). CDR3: CSARVRISVYNEQFF. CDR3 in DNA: TGCAGTGCTAGGGTGCGAATTTCCGTCTACAATGAGCAGTTCTTC.

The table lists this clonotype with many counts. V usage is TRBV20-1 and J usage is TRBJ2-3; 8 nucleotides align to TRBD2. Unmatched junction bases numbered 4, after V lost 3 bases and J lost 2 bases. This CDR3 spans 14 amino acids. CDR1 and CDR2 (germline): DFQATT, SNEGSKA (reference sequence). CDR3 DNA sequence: TGCAGTGCTAGCGGGAGGGCCCCCACAGATACGCAGTATTTT. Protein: CSASGRAPTDTQYF.

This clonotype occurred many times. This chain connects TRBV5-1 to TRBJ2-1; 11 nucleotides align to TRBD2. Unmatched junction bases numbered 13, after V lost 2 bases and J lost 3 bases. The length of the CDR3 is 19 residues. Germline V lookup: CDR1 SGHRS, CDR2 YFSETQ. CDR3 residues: CASSFLTSGRWFVYNEQFF. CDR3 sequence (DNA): TGCGCCAGCAGCTTCCTTACTAGCGGGAGATGGTTTGTCTACAATGAGCAGTTCTTC.

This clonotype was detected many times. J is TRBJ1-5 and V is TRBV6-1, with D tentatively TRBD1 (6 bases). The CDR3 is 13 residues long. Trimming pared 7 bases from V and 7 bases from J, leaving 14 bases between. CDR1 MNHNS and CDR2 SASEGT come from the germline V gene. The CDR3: CASTQQGAQPQHF. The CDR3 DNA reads TGTGCCAGCACCCAACAGGGAGCGCAGCCCCAGCATTTT.

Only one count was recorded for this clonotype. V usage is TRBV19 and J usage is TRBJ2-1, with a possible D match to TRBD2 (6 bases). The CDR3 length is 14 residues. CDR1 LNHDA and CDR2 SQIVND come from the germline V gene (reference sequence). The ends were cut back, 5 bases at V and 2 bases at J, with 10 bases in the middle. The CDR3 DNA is TGTGCCAGTAGTGGAGGGTCAGCCTACAATGAGCAGTTCTTC. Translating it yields CASSGGSAYNEQFF.